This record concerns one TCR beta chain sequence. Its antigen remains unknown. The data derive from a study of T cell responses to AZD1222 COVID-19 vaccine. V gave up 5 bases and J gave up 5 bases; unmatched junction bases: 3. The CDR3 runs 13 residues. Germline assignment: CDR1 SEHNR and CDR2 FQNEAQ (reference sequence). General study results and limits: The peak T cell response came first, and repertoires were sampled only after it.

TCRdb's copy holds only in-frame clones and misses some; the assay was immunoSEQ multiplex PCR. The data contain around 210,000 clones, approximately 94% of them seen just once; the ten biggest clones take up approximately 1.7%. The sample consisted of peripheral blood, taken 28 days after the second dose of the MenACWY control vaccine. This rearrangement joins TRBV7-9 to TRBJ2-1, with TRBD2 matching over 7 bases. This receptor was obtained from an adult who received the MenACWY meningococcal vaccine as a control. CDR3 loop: CASSPAGDNEQFF. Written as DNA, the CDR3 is TGTGCCAGCAGCCCGGCGGGGGACAATGAGCAGTTCTTC. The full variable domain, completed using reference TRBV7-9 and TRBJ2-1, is DTGVSQNPRHKITKRGQNVTFRCDPISEHNRLYWYRQTLGQGPEFLTYFQNEAQLEKSRLLSDRFSAERPKGSFSTLEIQRTEQGDSAMYLCASSPAGDNEQFFGPGTRLTVL.